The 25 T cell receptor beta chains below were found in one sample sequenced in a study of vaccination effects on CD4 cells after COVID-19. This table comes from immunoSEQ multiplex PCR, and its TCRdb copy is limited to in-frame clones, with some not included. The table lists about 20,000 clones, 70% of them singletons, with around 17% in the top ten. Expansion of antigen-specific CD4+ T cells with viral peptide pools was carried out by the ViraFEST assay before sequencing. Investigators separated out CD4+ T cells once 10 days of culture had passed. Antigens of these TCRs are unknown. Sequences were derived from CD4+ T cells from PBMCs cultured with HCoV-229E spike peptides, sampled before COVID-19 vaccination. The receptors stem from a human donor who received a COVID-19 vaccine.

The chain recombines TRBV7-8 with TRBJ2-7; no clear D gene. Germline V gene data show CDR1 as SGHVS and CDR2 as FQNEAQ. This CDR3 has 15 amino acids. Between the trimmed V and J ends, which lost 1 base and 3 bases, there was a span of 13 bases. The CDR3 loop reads CASSLVVGQDYEQYF. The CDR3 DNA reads TGTGCCAGCAGCTTAGTTGTCGGGCAGGACTACGAGCAGTACTTC.

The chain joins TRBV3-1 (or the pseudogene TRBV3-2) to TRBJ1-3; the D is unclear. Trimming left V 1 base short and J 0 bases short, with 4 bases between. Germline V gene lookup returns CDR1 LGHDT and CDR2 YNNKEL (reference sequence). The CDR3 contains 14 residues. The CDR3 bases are TGTGCCAGCAGCCAAGGAGTCTCTGGAAACACCATATATTTT. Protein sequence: CASSQGVSGNTIYF.

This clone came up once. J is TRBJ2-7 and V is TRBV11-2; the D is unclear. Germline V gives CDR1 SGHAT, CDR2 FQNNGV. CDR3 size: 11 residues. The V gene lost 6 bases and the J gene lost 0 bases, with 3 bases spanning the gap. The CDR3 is CASSPSYEQYF. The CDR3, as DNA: TGTGCCAGCAGTCCCTCCTACGAGCAGTACTTC.

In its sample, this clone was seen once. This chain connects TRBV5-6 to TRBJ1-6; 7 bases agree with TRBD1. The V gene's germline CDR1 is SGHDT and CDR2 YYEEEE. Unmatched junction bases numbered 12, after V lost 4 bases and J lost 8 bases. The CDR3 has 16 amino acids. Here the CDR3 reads CASSTRQGGSYSPLHF. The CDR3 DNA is TGTGCCAGCAGCACAAGACAGGGAGGTTCTTATTCACCCCTCCACTTT.

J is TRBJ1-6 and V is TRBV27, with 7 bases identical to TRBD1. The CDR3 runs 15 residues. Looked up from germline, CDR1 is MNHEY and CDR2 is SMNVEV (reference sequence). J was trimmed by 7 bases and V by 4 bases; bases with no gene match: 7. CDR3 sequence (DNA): TGTGCCAGCAGTTCTACCAGGGGGTGGAATTCACCCCTCCACTTT. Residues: CASSSTRGWNSPLHF.

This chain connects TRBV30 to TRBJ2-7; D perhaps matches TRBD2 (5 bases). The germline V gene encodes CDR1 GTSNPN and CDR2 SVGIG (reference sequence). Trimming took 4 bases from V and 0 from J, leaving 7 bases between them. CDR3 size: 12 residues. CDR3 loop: CAWKGGSYEQYF. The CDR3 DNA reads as TGTGCCTGGAAAGGAGGCTCCTACGAGCAGTACTTC.

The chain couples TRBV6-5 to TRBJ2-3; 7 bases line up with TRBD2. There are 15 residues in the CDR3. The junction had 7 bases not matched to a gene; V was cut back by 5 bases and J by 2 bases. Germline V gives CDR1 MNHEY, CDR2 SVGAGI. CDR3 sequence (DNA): TGTGCCAGCAGTCGAGGAGCGGGGATCACAGATACGCAGTATTTT. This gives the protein CASSRGAGITDTQYF.

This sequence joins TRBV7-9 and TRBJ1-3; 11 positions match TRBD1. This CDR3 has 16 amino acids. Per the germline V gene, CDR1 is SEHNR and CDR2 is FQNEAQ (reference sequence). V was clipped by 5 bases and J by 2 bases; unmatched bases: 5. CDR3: CASSPKDRGPGNTIYF. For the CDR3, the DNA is TGTGCCAGCAGCCCAAAGGACAGGGGGCCTGGAAACACCATATATTTT.

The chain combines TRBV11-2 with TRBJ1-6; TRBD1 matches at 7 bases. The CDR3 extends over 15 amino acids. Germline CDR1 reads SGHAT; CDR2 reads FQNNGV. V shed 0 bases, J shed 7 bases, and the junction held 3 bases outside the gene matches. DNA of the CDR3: TGTGCCAGCAGCTTAGATCGACAGGGAAATTCACCCCTCCACTTT. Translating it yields CASSLDRQGNSPLHF.

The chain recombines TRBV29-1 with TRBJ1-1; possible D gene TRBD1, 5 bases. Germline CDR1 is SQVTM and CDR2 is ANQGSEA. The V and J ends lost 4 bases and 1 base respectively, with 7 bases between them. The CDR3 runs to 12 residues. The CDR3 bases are TGCAGCGTTGGACAGAGGAACACTGAAGCTTTCTTT. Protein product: CSVGQRNTEAFF.

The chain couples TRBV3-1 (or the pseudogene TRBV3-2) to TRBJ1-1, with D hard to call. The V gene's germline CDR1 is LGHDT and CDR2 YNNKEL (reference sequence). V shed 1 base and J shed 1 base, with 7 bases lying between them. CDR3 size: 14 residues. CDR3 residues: CASSQAQENTEAFF. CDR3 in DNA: TGTGCCAGCAGCCAAGCGCAAGAGAACACTGAAGCTTTCTTT.

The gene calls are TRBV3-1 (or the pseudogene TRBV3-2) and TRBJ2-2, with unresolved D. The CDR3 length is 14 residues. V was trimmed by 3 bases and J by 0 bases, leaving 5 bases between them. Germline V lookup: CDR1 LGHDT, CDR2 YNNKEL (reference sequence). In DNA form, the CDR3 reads TGTGCCAGCAGCCACCGTGCGAACACCGGGGAGCTGTTTTTT. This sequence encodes CASSHRANTGELFF.

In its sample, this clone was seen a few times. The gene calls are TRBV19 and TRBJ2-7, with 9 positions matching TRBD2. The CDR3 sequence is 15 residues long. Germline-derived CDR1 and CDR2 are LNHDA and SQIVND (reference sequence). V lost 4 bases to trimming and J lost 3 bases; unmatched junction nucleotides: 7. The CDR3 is CASSTHSGRGYEQYF. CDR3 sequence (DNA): TGTGCCAGTAGTACTCATAGCGGGAGAGGCTACGAGCAGTACTTC.

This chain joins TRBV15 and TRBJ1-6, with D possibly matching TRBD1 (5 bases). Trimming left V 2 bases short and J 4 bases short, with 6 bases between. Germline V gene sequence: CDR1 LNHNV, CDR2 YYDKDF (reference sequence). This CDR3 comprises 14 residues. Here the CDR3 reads CATSRQGYNSPLHF. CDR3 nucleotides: TGTGCCACCAGCAGACAGGGTTATAATTCACCCCTCCACTTT.

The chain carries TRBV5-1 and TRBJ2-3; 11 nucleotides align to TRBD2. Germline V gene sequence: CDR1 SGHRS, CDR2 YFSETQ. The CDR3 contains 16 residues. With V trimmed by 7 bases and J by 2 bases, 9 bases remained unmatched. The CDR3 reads CASQELAGDVTDTQYF. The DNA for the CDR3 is TGCGCCAGCCAGGAACTAGCGGGAGATGTCACAGATACGCAGTATTTT.

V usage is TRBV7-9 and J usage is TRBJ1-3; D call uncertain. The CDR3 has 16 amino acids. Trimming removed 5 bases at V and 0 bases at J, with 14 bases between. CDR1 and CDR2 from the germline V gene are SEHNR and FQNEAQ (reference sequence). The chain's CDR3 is CASSPRTQLSGNTIYF. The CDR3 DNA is TGTGCCAGCAGCCCAAGGACCCAACTCTCTGGAAACACCATATATTTT.

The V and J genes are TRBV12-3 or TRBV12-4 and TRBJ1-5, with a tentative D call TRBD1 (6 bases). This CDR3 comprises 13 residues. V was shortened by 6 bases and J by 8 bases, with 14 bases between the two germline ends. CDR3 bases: TGTGCCAGCAGGAAACAGGGTGAGGAGCCCCAGCATTTT. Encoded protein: CASRKQGEEPQHF.

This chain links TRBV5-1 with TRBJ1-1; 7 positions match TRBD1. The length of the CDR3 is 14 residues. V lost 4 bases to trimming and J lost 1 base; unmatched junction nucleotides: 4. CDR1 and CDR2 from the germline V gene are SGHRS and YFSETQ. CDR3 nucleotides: TGCGCCAGCAGCGACAGGGTGGGGAACACTGAAGCTTTCTTT. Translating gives CASSDRVGNTEAFF.

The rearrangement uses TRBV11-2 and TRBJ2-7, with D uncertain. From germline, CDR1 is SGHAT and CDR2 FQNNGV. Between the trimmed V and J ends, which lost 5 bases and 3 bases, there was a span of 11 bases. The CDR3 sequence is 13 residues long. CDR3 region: CASSPLGVYEQYF. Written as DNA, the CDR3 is TGTGCCAGCAGCCCCCTCGGCGTCTACGAGCAGTACTTC.

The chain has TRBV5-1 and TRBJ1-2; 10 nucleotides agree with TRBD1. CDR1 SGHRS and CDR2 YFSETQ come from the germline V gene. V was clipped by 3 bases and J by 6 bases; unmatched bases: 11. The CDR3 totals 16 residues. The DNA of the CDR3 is TGCGCCAGCAGCTCCTCTCCGGGACAGGGGAGGAATGGCTACACCTTC. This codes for CASSSSPGQGRNGYTF. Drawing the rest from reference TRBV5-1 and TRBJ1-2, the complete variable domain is KAGVTQTPRYLIKTRGQQVTLSCSPISGHRSVSWYQQTPGQGLQFLFEYFSETQRNKGNFPGRFSGRQFSNSRSEMNVSTLELGDSALYLCASSSSPGQGRNGYTFGSGTRLTVV.

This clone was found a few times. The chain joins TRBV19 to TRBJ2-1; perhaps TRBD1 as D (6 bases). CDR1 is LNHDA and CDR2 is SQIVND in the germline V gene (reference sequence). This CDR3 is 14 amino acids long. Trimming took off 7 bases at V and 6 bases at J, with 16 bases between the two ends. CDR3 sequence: CASKRTDQRNEQFF. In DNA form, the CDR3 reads TGTGCCAGTAAGCGGACAGATCAACGCAATGAGCAGTTCTTC.

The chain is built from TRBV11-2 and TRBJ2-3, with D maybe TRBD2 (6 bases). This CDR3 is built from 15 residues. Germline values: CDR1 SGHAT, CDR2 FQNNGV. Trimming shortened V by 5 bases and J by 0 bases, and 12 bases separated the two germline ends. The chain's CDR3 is CASSPGGTSTDTQYF. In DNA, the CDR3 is TGTGCCAGCAGCCCCGGCGGGACTAGCACAGATACGCAGTATTTT.

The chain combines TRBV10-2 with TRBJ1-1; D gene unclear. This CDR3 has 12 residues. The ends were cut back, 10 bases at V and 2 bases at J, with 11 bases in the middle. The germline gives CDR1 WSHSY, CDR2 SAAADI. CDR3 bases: TGCGCCACTGGAGACCAAAACACTGAAGCTTTCTTT. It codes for CATGDQNTEAFF.

The CDR3 DNA reads TGTGCCAGCAGTGTAGAAGCCAAAAACATTCAGTACTTC. Encoded protein: CASSVEAKNIQYF. The V gene is TRBV6-2 or TRBV6-3, the J gene TRBJ2-4; D gene ambiguous. This CDR3 has 13 amino acids. V was shortened by 5 bases and J by 0 bases, with 5 bases between the two germline ends. CDR1 and CDR2 from the germline V gene are MNHEY and SVGEGT.

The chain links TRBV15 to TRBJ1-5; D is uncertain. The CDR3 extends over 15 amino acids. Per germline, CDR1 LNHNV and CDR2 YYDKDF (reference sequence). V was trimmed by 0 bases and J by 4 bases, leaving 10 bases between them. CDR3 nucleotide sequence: TGTGCCACCAGCAGAGATAAGGGTCTAAATCAGCCCCAGCATTTT. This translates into CATSRDKGLNQPQHF.